One sample yielded the 10 T cell receptor beta chains listed below, sequenced in a study of shared clonotypes between healthy human individuals. The assay was immunoSEQ multiplex PCR, and TCRdb's table has in-frame clones only and misses some. The sample shows 2 million to 3 million clones, around 94% of them seen only once. The sequenced sample was naive CD4+ T cells sorted from blood. Indicated subset: CD45RA+ positively selected. The receptors were sampled from a man between 18 and 29 years old in good health.

A word on this clone: The sample holds other DNA sequences that translate to the same CDR3. The rearrangement uses TRBV19 and TRBJ2-6; D gene ambiguous. V lost 8 bases to trimming and J lost 0 bases, with 11 bases between them. In germline, CDR1 is LNHDA, CDR2 SQIVND (reference sequence). The CDR3 covers 15 residues. The CDR3 DNA reads TGTGCCAGTTCCCCCCCCGGCTCTGGGGCCAACGTCCTGACTTTC. Protein product: CASSPPGSGANVLTF.

The rearrangement links TRBV6-1 to TRBJ1-2, with D possibly matching TRBD1 (5 bases). The germline gives CDR1 MNHNS, CDR2 SASEGT. The V gene lost 4 bases and the J gene lost 7 bases, with 16 bases spanning the gap. The CDR3 covers 14 residues. In DNA form, the CDR3 reads TGTGCCAGCAGTGCCCCGGGACGTCAATCTGGCTACACCTTC. It is translated as CASSAPGRQSGYTF.

J is TRBJ2-2 and V is TRBV11-3, with D hard to call. Trimming took 3 bases from V and 6 from J, leaving 5 bases between them. This CDR3 region has 12 residues. Germline V gene data show CDR1 as SGHNT and CDR2 as YENEEA. Written as DNA, the CDR3 is TGTGCCAGCAGCTTCGGTGCCGGGGAGCTGTTTTTT. The encoded protein is CASSFGAGELFF.

The V and J genes are TRBV9 and TRBJ2-6, with D hard to call. The CDR3 length is 16 residues. Germline values: CDR1 SGDLS, CDR2 YYNGEE. The V end lost 2 bases, the J end lost 2 bases, and 11 bases lay between the germline ends. CDR3 sequence: CASSVGTPTGANVLTF. As DNA, the CDR3 is TGTGCCAGCAGCGTCGGCACACCAACTGGGGCCAACGTCCTGACTTTC.

V and J are TRBV19 and TRBJ2-4; D is undetermined. Germline V gene lookup returns CDR1 LNHDA and CDR2 SQIVND (reference sequence). This CDR3 has 17 amino acids. V shed 3 bases and J shed 0 bases, with 15 bases lying between them. The CDR3 coding sequence is TGTGCCAGTAGTATGAGCGCTGCATCCTTAGCCAAAAACATTCAGTACTTC. Translating it yields CASSMSAASLAKNIQYF. Full variable domain (missing parts from reference TRBV19 and TRBJ2-4): DGGITQSPKYLFRKEGQNVTLSCEQNLNHDAMYWYRQDPGQGLRLIYYSQIVNDFQKGDIAEGYSVSREKKESFPLTVTSAQKNPTAFYLCASSMSAASLAKNIQYFGAGTRLSVL.

With regard to this clone: The same CDR3 also results from other DNA sequences found in this sample. The chain couples TRBV9 to TRBJ2-7; the D call may be TRBD1 or TRBD2 (5 bases each). CDR1 is SGDLS, CDR2 YYNGEE, per germline. Trimming took off 4 bases at V and 0 bases at J, with 11 bases between the two ends. The CDR3 sequence is 14 residues long. CDR3 sequence reads: CASSPRGYSYEQYF. The CDR3 DNA is TGTGCCAGCAGCCCGAGGGGATACTCCTACGAGCAGTACTTC.

The rearrangement links TRBV5-1 to TRBJ2-5; no firm D call. Trimming removed 8 bases at V and 2 bases at J, with 16 bases between. This CDR3 spans 14 amino acids. CDR1 SGHRS and CDR2 YFSETQ come from the germline V gene. CDR3 sequence reads: CASTPGPSQETQYF. The CDR3 DNA follows: TGCGCCAGTACACCTGGGCCGAGTCAAGAGACCCAGTACTTC.

The rearrangement joins TRBV7-2 to TRBJ2-1; D might be TRBD2 (5 bases). V lost 5 bases to trimming and J lost 7 bases, with 15 bases between them. CDR3 length: 14 amino acids. CDR1 SGHTA and CDR2 FQGNSA come from the germline V gene. DNA for the CDR3: TGTGCCAGCAGCCCCCTGAGGGTGGGAAATGAGCAGTTCTTC. The encoded protein is CASSPLRVGNEQFF.

V is TRBV5-6 and J is TRBJ1-4; tentatively, D is TRBD1 (6 bases). The CDR3 loop spans 16 amino acids. Germline loops: CDR1 SGHDT, CDR2 YYEEEE. V shed 0 bases and J shed 4 bases, with 13 bases lying between them. Here the CDR3 reads CASSLGGQLNNEKLFF. The CDR3 region has the DNA TGTGCCAGCAGCTTGGGCGGACAGCTTAATAATGAAAAACTGTTTTTT. The whole variable domain, remainder taken from reference TRBV5-6 and TRBJ1-4, is DAGVTQSPTHLIKTRGQQVTLRCSPKSGHDTVSWYQQALGQGPQFIFQYYEEEERQRGNFPDRFSGHQFPNYSSELNVNALLLGDSALYLCASSLGGQLNNEKLFFGSGTQLSVL.

This clone was found once. V and J are TRBV27 and TRBJ2-3; D perhaps matches TRBD2 (6 bases). CDR1 and CDR2 from the germline V gene are MNHEY and SMNVEV (reference sequence). The CDR3 runs 15 residues. Deletions cut 3 bases from V and 1 base from J, with 11 bases between. The CDR3 protein is CASSFRGMGTDTQYF. The DNA for the CDR3 is TGTGCCAGCAGTTTCCGGGGGATGGGCACAGATACGCAGTATTTT.